This T cell receptor (beta chain) was sequenced in a study of identical twins. TCRdb recomputed calls from the 5' RACE reads with MiXCR, one row per CDR3 protein. The profile shows around 1.7 million distinct CDR3 sequences, around a third of them singletons. The CDR3 totals 15 residues. The germline V gene encodes CDR1 LGHNA and CDR2 YNFKEQ. Regarding this clonotype: Its ends do not fully match the called genes, so a read error is possible.

Sequenced: cord blood. The sequence derives from a newborn girl in good health. J is TRBJ2-7 and V is TRBV4-2; 7 nucleotides line up with TRBD1. This chain's CDR3 is CAGSQPHRGTYEQYF. CDR3 nucleotides: TGTGCCGGCAGCCAACCCCACAGGGGAACCTACGAGCAGTACTTC.